A single T cell receptor (beta chain) is shown here with its context. Its antigen remains unknown. Generated by immunoSEQ multiplex PCR, the TCRdb table keeps only in-frame clones and is missing some. The data hold about 2.1 million clones, with 85% to 95% observed a single time. As defined, naive CD8 cells were CD45RO-negative and positively selected for CCR7, with terminally differentiated effector memory CD45RA+ cells excluded. The entry originates in a study of shared clonotypes between healthy human individuals. The wider study: Three CD4 naive, three CD4 memory, two CD8 naive and one CD8 memory plate were used per donor. Findings of the study overall: Although depth was large, rarefaction showed that sequencing of the sorted subsets was incomplete. Relative to their counterparts shared across all four donors, non-shared clonotypes exhibited diminished generation probabilities.

Germline values: CDR1 SGHRS, CDR2 YFSETQ. The CDR3 contains 15 residues. V was clipped by 4 bases and J by 5 bases, with 18 bases between them. The receptor was derived from a man aged 18 to 30 in good health. Some clones in this sample may be carry-over from other donors' samples. The rearrangement uses TRBV5-1 and TRBJ1-2; D gene uncertain. The specimen sequenced was naive CD8+ T cells from PBMCs. CDR3 amino acids: CASSQDVEGPYGYTF. DNA for the CDR3: TGCGCCAGCAGCCAGGACGTAGAAGGCCCTTATGGCTACACCTTC.